The source of this TCR beta chain is a study of blood T cell repertoires in COVID-19. The CDR3 is 17 amino acids. Germline V gene data show CDR1 as SGHVS and CDR2 as FNYEAQ. The junction had 11 bases not matched to a gene; V was cut back by 6 bases and J by 0 bases. Sequencing used immunoSEQ multiplex PCR; TCRdb keeps in-frame clones, though not all of them. The sample lists about 210,000 clones; over 75% were seen once. The J gene is TRBJ2-1, the V gene TRBV7-6, with 7 bases lining up with TRBD1. Sequenced material: PBMCs or T cells enriched from blood (not recorded which). The clonotype comes from a man aged 25 to 40 with acute COVID-19. CDR3 amino acids: CASSVRGDSRSYNEQFF. The CDR3 bases are TGTGCCAGCAGTGTTAGAGGGGACAGCCGCTCCTACAATGAGCAGTTCTTC.